This T cell receptor beta chain was obtained from a study of patients and donors after allogeneic stem cell transplantation. This clonotype was found a few times. TCRdb called the RT-PCR reads again in MiXCR, with one record for every CDR3 protein. The sample includes more than 850,000 distinct CDR3 sequences, about a sixth seen only once; the top ten take 6%. The J segment lost 3 bases and the V segment lost 1 base, leaving 10 bases of the junction unmatched. Germline CDR1 is SEHNR and CDR2 is FQNEAQ (reference sequence). This CDR3 has 17 amino acids. The chain is built from TRBV7-9 and TRBJ2-3, with TRBD2 matching 7 bases. This sequence was found in a human donor who was either an allogeneic HSCT recipient or a stem cell or donor lymphocyte infusion donor (not recorded which). It is not recorded whose cells these are; they may come from a transplant donor. Sequenced sample: blood, either unsorted or a sorted T cell fraction (not recorded which). CDR3 amino acids: CASSLGRAGFDTDTQYF. The CDR3 region has the DNA TGTGCCAGCAGCTTAGGACGAGCGGGGTTCGATACAGATACGCAGTATTTT.